This entry features one TCR beta chain sequence. Its target is not known. These data come from a study of OX40 agonist ivuxolimab in advanced cancers. Study results and limitations: Antigen specificity was not determined for the expanded peripheral T cells. Clonal expansion from baseline to week 6 occurred in both CD4+ and CD8+ T cells.

Looked up from germline, CDR1 is LNHDA and CDR2 is SQIVND (reference sequence). The CDR3 covers 13 residues. The V end was cut by 4 bases, the J end by 6 bases, with 12 bases between. Patients with autoimmune history or systemic immunosuppression were excluded. The data were produced by immunoSEQ multiplex PCR, yet TCRdb's version contains in-frame clones alone and is incomplete. The repertoire includes 25,000 to 35,000 clones, about 81% of them detected once, and 20% to 25% sits in the top ten. This chain uses TRBV19 with TRBJ1-2; D ambiguous. This specimen consisted of CD4+ or CD8+ T cells sorted from blood, obtained in a trial of the OX40 agonist ivuxolimab. The TCR originated in an adult with an advanced solid tumor such as melanoma, head and neck, liver or kidney cancer. CDR3 nucleotide sequence: TGTGCCAGTAGTAACCAACTCAAGAATGGCTACACCTTC. Its protein is CASSNQLKNGYTF.